The rows below give T cell receptor beta chains drawn from one sample of a study of blood T cells in healthy people across ages. TCRdb called the 5' RACE reads again in MiXCR, with one record for every CDR3 protein. The sample has approximately 730,000 distinct CDR3 sequences, roughly 41% seen once; the top ten hold 20% to 25%. The sequenced sample was blood. The source is a woman aged 55-69 years in good health. Both conserved end residues are part of each CDR3. A D gene is named only where the DNA matches it firmly. Where a row states a size, it is once, few, many or the class of an expanded clone; other rows omit it.

CASSRTSGRYNEQYF | TGTGCCAGCAGCCGAACTAGCGGGAGGTACAATGAGCAGTACTTC | 15 | TRBJ2-7 | TRBD2 | TRBV4-2 | few
CASSQEGAPRGETQYF | TGTGCCAGCAGCCAAGAAGGGGCACCGCGGGGAGAGACCCAGTACTTC | 16 | TRBJ2-5 | - | TRBV14 | -
CASGDTGGGPRVTGELFF | TGTGCCAGCGGGGACACCGGCGGGGGACCAAGAGTCACCGGGGAGCTGTTTTTT | 18 | TRBJ2-2 | - | TRBV7-6 | few
CSASQPEGGLQETQYF | TGCAGTGCTAGTCAACCCGAGGGGGGGCTCCAAGAGACCCAGTACTTC | 16 | TRBJ2-5 | - | TRBV20-1 | few
CASSPQLAGVNEQFF | TGTGCCAGCAGCCCGCAGCTAGCGGGGGTCAATGAGCAGTTCTTC | 15 | TRBJ2-1 | TRBD2 | TRBV12-3/TRBV12-4 | few
CASSHRGAYEQYF | TGTGCCAGCAGCCATCGGGGGGCCTACGAGCAGTACTTC | 13 | TRBJ2-7 | TRBD2 | TRBV3-1 | -
CASSPRTSGGLEQYF | TGTGCCAGCAGCCCCCGGACTAGCGGGGGCCTCGAGCAGTACTTC | 15 | TRBJ2-7 | TRBD2 | TRBV3-1 | -
CASTLTPSAGKFF | TGTGCCAGCACCCTCACCCCCTCAGCGGGAAAGTTCTTC | 13 | TRBJ2-1 | TRBD2 | TRBV6-6 | -
CSVVLRGVNSDTQYF | TGCAGTGTAGTCCTGCGGGGTGTAAACTCAGATACGCAGTATTTT | 15 | TRBJ2-3 | - | TRBV20-1 | -
CASSLFFGQGEDTQYF | TGTGCCAGCAGCTTATTCTTTGGACAGGGGGAAGATACGCAGTATTTT | 16 | TRBJ2-3 | TRBD1 | TRBV7-9 | -
CASSLARTAYEQYF | TGCGCCAGCAGCTTGGCCAGGACAGCCTACGAGCAGTACTTC | 14 | TRBJ2-7 | - | TRBV5-1 | -
CASSLATGPGYTF | TGTGCCAGCAGTTTAGCGACAGGCCCTGGCTACACCTTC | 13 | TRBJ1-2 | - | TRBV12-3/TRBV12-4 | -
CASSLKTGTDYNEQFF | TGCGCCAGCAGCTTGAAAACCGGGACAGACTACAATGAGCAGTTCTTC | 16 | TRBJ2-1 | TRBD1 | TRBV5-1 | few
CASSRDSFLYGYTF | TGTGCCAGCAGTCGGGACAGTTTTCTCTATGGCTACACCTTC | 14 | TRBJ1-2 | TRBD1 | TRBV6-2/TRBV6-3 | -
CASSSQDSGNTIYF | TGTGCCAGCAGCTCACAGGATTCTGGAAACACCATATATTTT | 14 | TRBJ1-3 | - | TRBV13 | -
CASSQVPGGNTGELFF | TGTGCCAGCAGCCAAGTGCCGGGGGGGAACACCGGGGAGCTGTTTTTT | 16 | TRBJ2-2 | TRBD2 | TRBV3-1 | -
CASSLVSHLNRDEFPYEQYF | TGTGCCAGCAGTTTAGTTTCCCACCTAAACCGGGACGAGTTCCCCTACGAGCAGTACTTC | 20 | TRBJ2-7 | - | TRBV12-3/TRBV12-4 | -
CASSQDLGRSTDTQYF | TGCGCCAGCAGCCAAGATCTGGGACGGAGCACAGATACGCAGTATTTT | 16 | TRBJ2-3 | - | TRBV4-3 | -
CASSPREVARDTQETQYF | TGTGCCAGCAGCCCCCGTGAAGTAGCGAGGGACACCCAAGAGACCCAGTACTTC | 18 | TRBJ2-5 | - | TRBV9 | few
CASSQGRHIQYF | TGTGCCAGCAGCCAAGGACGGCACATTCAGTACTTC | 12 | TRBJ2-4 | - | TRBV14 | -
CASSVQGSGRASTDTQYF | TGTGCCAGCAGCGTACAGGGTAGCGGGAGGGCCAGCACAGATACGCAGTATTTT | 18 | TRBJ2-3 | TRBD2 | TRBV7-2 | few
CASSLSGGFNYGYTF | TGTGCCAGCAGTTTATCGGGAGGGTTCAACTATGGCTACACCTTC | 15 | TRBJ1-2 | - | TRBV12-3/TRBV12-4 | -
CASSFPGTLNIQYF | TGTGCCAGCAGTTTCCCCGGGACTCTAAACATTCAGTACTTC | 14 | TRBJ2-4 | - | TRBV28 | once
CASSPQGREPGTETQYF | TGTGCCAGCAGTCCACAGGGGCGGGAGCCCGGCACAGAGACGCAGTATTTT | 17 | TRBJ2-3 | - | TRBV6-1 | -
CASSLLTISYEQYF | TGCGCCAGCAGCTTATTGACTATCTCCTACGAGCAGTACTTC | 14 | TRBJ2-7 | - | TRBV5-1 | few
CASSPTGTGDYEQYF | TGTGCCAGCAGTCCCACCGGGACAGGGGATTACGAGCAGTACTTC | 15 | TRBJ2-7 | TRBD1 | TRBV9 | few
CSGGTGLSTDTQYF | TGCAGCGGAGGGACAGGGCTTAGCACAGATACGCAGTATTTT | 14 | TRBJ2-3 | TRBD1 | TRBV29-1 | -
CASSLGTGPSGYTF | TGCGCCAGCAGCTTGGGGACAGGGCCGTCAGGCTACACCTTC | 14 | TRBJ1-2 | TRBD1 | TRBV5-1 | few
CASRWGRAYEQYF | TGTGCCAGCAGGTGGGGCAGGGCCTACGAGCAGTACTTC | 13 | TRBJ2-7 | - | TRBV2 | few
CASSLYGLTEVFF | TGTGCCAGCAGTTTATACGGACTCACTGAAGTTTTCTTT | 13 | TRBJ1-1 | - | TRBV12-3/TRBV12-4 | -
CSVEGTGTYGYTF | TGCAGCGTCGAAGGGACAGGGACCTATGGCTACACCTTC | 13 | TRBJ1-2 | TRBD1 | TRBV29-1 | few
CASSLARTYEQYF | TGTGCCAGCAGCTTAGCCCGGACCTACGAGCAGTACTTC | 13 | TRBJ2-7 | - | TRBV7-2 | few
CASSRGRLSGNTIYF | TGTGCCAGCAGCAGGGGACGGCTCTCTGGAAACACCATATATTTT | 15 | TRBJ1-3 | - | TRBV7-2 | -
CASSSTGEGTQYF | TGTGCCAGCAGCTCCACAGGGGAGGGGACCCAGTACTTC | 13 | TRBJ2-5 | - | TRBV11-2 | -
CASSPSSGGSYEQYF | TGTGCCAGCAGCCCCTCTAGCGGGGGCTCCTACGAGCAGTACTTC | 15 | TRBJ2-7 | TRBD2 | TRBV25-1 | few
CASSQWWGNLNEQFF | TGTGCCAGCAGCCAGTGGTGGGGAAACCTGAATGAGCAGTTCTTC | 15 | TRBJ2-1 | - | TRBV3-1 | -
CSVENPGEETQYF | TGCAGCGTTGAAAATCCAGGAGAAGAGACCCAGTACTTC | 13 | TRBJ2-5 | - | TRBV29-1 | few
CASSQVSGLAGEYEQYF | TGTGCCAGCAGCCAAGTTTCCGGACTAGCGGGAGAGTACGAGCAGTACTTC | 17 | TRBJ2-7 | TRBD2 | TRBV4-2 | many
CASSSGQGAYEQYF | TGCGCCAGCAGCTCGGGACAGGGGGCTTACGAGCAGTACTTC | 14 | TRBJ2-7 | TRBD1 | TRBV5-1 | many
CASSSSWRGSSYNEQFF | TGTGCCAGCAGTTCCTCCTGGCGGGGGAGCTCCTACAATGAGCAGTTCTTC | 17 | TRBJ2-1 | TRBD2 | TRBV28 | few
CASSLARGNTDTQYF | TGTGCCAGCAGCCTGGCGCGGGGTAACACAGATACGCAGTATTTT | 15 | TRBJ2-3 | - | TRBV11-2 | -
CSARDGEHLYNSPLHF | TGCAGTGCTAGAGATGGGGAACACTTATATAATTCACCCCTCCACTTT | 16 | TRBJ1-6 | - | TRBV20-1 | few
CASSFSAGTGNIQYF | TGTGCCAGCAGCTTCTCCGCCGGGACAGGGAACATTCAGTACTTC | 15 | TRBJ2-4 | TRBD1 | TRBV7-2 | -
CTSSQADRGPDGYTF | TGTACCAGCAGCCAAGCGGACAGGGGGCCAGATGGCTACACCTTC | 15 | TRBJ1-2 | TRBD1 | TRBV3-1 | once
CSVGLTSGSADTQYF | TGCAGCGTTGGATTGACTAGCGGGAGTGCAGATACGCAGTATTTT | 15 | TRBJ2-3 | TRBD2 | TRBV29-1 | -
CSARSGDRPEYF | TGCAGTGCTAGATCCGGAGACCGACCCGAGTATTTT | 12 | TRBJ2-3 | - | TRBV20-1 | -
CSARELAGIRDEQFF | TGCAGTGCTAGAGAACTAGCGGGAATAAGAGATGAGCAGTTCTTC | 15 | TRBJ2-1 | TRBD2 | TRBV20-1 | -
CASRAVVAKYNEQFF | TGTGCCAGCAGGGCCGTTGTCGCTAAATACAATGAGCAGTTCTTC | 15 | TRBJ2-1 | - | TRBV12-3/TRBV12-4 | few
CASSLAGGNYNEQYF | TGTGCCAGCAGCTTGGCGGGAGGGAACTACAATGAGCAGTACTTC | 15 | TRBJ2-5 | TRBD2 | TRBV7-2 | -
CASSYVQGNNNEQFF | TGTGCCAGCAGTTACGTACAGGGTAACAACAATGAGCAGTTCTTC | 15 | TRBJ2-1 | - | TRBV6-2/TRBV6-3 | -